This TCR beta chain was observed in a study of response to subunit inactivated influenza vaccine. Study-wide results and limits: Authors suggested each seasonal influenza vaccination recruits few new T cells.

Using its own MiXCR run on the RT-PCR reads, TCRdb lists one record per CDR3 protein. Of 700,000 to 800,000 distinct CDR3 sequences in the sample, around 20% were seen once. The germline V gene encodes CDR1 LGHNA and CDR2 YSLEER. V lost 0 bases and J lost 4, with 15 bases in between. This CDR3 comprises 16 residues. On this clonotype itself: What it binds is unknown.

The chain joins TRBV4-3 to TRBJ2-5, with D possibly TRBD2 on 6 matching bases. The sequencing used PBMCs from blood, collected more than 4 days after vaccination. This TCR came from a man between 45 and 60 years old who received an inactivated influenza vaccine. The CDR3 here is CASSQDDLGGRETQYF. The CDR3 coding sequence is TGCGCCAGCAGCCAAGACGATCTAGGAGGGCGAGAGACCCAGTACTTC.